This entry is about one TCR beta chain. Its antigen remains unknown. These data belong to a study of cytomegalovirus exposure and HLA in healthy donors. General study points: Later work found most CMV-associated TCR beta chains apparently HLA-restricted. Most TCR sequences showed up rarely, but some public TCRs showed up in many donors.

Nominally healthy donors were sampled, though unrecorded immune exposures were likely. The V and J ends lost 3 bases and 2 bases, in that order; junction bases with no gene match: 5. The CDR3 is made up of 16 amino acids. The germline V gene has CDR1 MGHRA and CDR2 YSYEKL. PCR employed 60 Vbeta and 13 Jbeta primers. Using immunoSEQ multiplex PCR, the repertoire was profiled, and TCRdb retains in-frame clones only, with some absent. The sample lists 200,000 to 250,000 clones; more than 65% were seen once. The chain couples TRBV4-1 to TRBJ1-5; the match to TRBD1 covers 9 bases. Specimen: PBMCs. The sequence came from a man aged 18 to 29 in good health and CMV-seronegative. This chain's CDR3 is CASSHAWTGGNQPQHF. CDR3 coding DNA: TGCGCCAGCAGCCACGCGTGGACAGGGGGCAATCAGCCCCAGCATTTT.